Each of the 2 T cell receptor beta chains below was sequenced from the same sample in a study of cytomegalovirus exposure and HLA in healthy donors (dated by TCRdb to the late 2010s). Receptors were amplified or captured by the immunoSEQ multiplex PCR assay. For the multiplex PCR, a mixture combining 60 forward primers for TCR Vbeta segments and 13 reverse primers for TCR Jbeta segments was used. Drawn from immuneACCESS, this table holds only the in-frame rearrangements with V and J called that TCRdb kept. Clones are partly lost; checked studies trace under half to an unresolved V gene and leave the rest unexplained. The sample includes 80,000 to 90,000 clones, with approximately 71% observed a single time. The ten largest clones capture 2% to 2.5% of the sample. The specimen was PBMCs. Receptor source: a man aged 35 to 55 in good health and CMV-seronegative.

The chain combines TRBV18 with TRBJ1-1, with 8 bases lining up with TRBD1. The CDR3 totals 17 residues. V lost 2 bases to trimming and J lost 4 bases; unmatched junction nucleotides: 12. Germline V CDR1 and CDR2: KGHSH, LQKENI. The DNA of the CDR3 is TGTGCCAGCTCACCATCCCTCGCAGGGGGCTCGGTCACTGAAGCTTTCTTT. This translates into CASSPSLAGGSVTEAFF.

This clone has more than one count but fewer than ten. The CDR3 DNA reads TGTGCCAGCAGTTTTGGACAGGGGGAAAAACTGTTTTTT. Translation gives CASSFGQGEKLFF. This sequence joins TRBV6-1 and TRBJ1-4; 9 bases map to TRBD1. The germline CDR1 and CDR2 sequences are MNHNS and SASEGT. This CDR3 has 13 amino acids. J was trimmed by 8 bases and V by 5 bases; bases with no gene match: 3.